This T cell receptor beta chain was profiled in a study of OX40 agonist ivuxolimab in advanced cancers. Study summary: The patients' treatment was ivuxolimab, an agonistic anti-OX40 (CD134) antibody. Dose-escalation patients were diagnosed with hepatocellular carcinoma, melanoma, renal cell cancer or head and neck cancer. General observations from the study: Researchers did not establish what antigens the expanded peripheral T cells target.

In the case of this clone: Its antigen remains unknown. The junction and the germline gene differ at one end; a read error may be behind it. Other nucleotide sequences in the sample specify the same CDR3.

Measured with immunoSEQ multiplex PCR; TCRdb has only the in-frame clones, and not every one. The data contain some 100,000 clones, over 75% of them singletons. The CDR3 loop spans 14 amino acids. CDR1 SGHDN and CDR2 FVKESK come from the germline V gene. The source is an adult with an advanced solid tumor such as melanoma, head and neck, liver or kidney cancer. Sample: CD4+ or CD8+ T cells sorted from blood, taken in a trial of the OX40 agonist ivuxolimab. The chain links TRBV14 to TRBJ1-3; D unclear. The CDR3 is CASSQQTFGNTIYF. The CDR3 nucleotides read TGCGCCAGCAGCCAACAGACTTTTGGAAACACCATATATTTT.